Sequencing of this TCR beta chain was carried out in a study of T cells in localized non-small cell lung cancer (dated by TCRdb to the early 2020s). About the full investigation: T cell repertoires of 236 early-stage NSCLC patients were analyzed, with tumors being compared against uninvolved tumor-adjacent lungs. The cohort consisted of about 240 treatment-naive NSCLC patients whose localized lung tumors had been resected. NSCLC patients had a mean age of around 70 years, and more than 120 were male and 85 to 110 female.

TCR beta CDR3 regions were sequenced from DNA using the immunoSEQ Assay. Regarding the original processing steps: T cell density was computed as TCR beta template counts normalized to usable DNA estimated by amplifying housekeeping genes. Richness was estimated with the preseqR package, extrapolating to 400,000 templates for PBMC samples and 120,000 templates for tissue samples. Clonality was defined by subtracting Pielou's evenness from one. To identify tissue-enriched TCRs, differential abundance testing was run on productive amino-acid clonotypes with a minimum total count of 5 and an alpha of 0.1. The Jaccard Index and the Morisita Overlap Index were used to quantify repertoire overlap between compartments. GLIPH grouped TCR beta CDR3s together with public tetramer-defined viral CDR3s, and a viral motif had to include at least three viral sequences and also show V-gene enrichment. TCRdb took over this immuneACCESS table, retaining in-frame rearrangements with V and J assigned. Such tables are incomplete; in checked studies, under half of the missing clones stem from an unresolved V gene, and the remainder is unexplained. V, J and clone size reflect that table, while D and trimming were determined from the DNA. Recorded for this sample are about 33,000 clones; 80% of them occurred a single time. Roughly 16% of the sample belongs to the ten largest clones.

This clone turned up a few times. It lacks a known antigen. Within one base of it there is no much larger clone, and no base qualities were kept. CDR1 is given as SNHLY and CDR2 as FYNNEI, both from the germline V gene. V is shortened by 9 bases, J by 6 bases, and the region joining them spans 6 bases. The CDR3, from cysteine to phenylalanine, totals 10 residues. Just CDR3 DNA is preserved here, 30 bases in frame from base 1. Overall results and qualifications from the work: Longer overall survival was associated with higher blood T cell density, whereas shorter survival was associated with higher adjacent-lung clonality. Because the study design was exploratory, TCR variables were selected using unadjusted p-values without false-discovery rate correction. Uninvolved tumor-adjacent lung showed the highest T cell clonality, higher than tumor, which suggests more focused antigenic responses in the uninvolved tumor-adjacent lung. A median of 57 of the top 100 tumor clones turned up in the paired uninvolved adjacent lung, and 25 to 35 of those clones also ranked among the top 100 of that same adjacent lung. Because multi-region tumor sequencing was not done, intratumor heterogeneity could not be ruled out.

At diagnosis, tumor, uninvolved tumor-adjacent lung and peripheral blood were collected and then preserved as a mix of FFPE and fresh-frozen material. For TCR repertoire profiling, the blood samples were analyzed as peripheral blood mononuclear cells. This TCR was sampled from a male donor aged 60 or over with stage III squamous cell lung carcinoma. Recombination joined TRBV2 with TRBJ2-1, with the D gene not clear enough to name. The sample in question was peripheral blood, obtained before any cancer treatment. In nucleotide form, the sequence is TGTGCCAGTCCCATCAATGAGCAGTTCTTC. This codes for CASPINEQFF.